This T cell receptor beta chain originates from a study of cytomegalovirus exposure and HLA in healthy donors. With 60 Vbeta and 13 Jbeta primers, the PCR was carried out. This table comes from immunoSEQ multiplex PCR, and its TCRdb copy is limited to in-frame clones, with some not included. Among under 200,000 clones listed, 65% to 90% were seen once. The CDR3 contains 15 residues. V lost 5 bases to trimming and J lost 2 bases, with 13 bases between them. CDR1 is SEHNR and CDR2 is FQNEAQ in the germline V gene (reference sequence). Sequenced material: PBMCs. This clonotype was sampled from a male donor in good health and CMV-seronegative. This rearrangement joins TRBV7-9 to TRBJ1-3; D is uncertain. CDR3 residues: CASSISGQTGNTIYF. CDR3 DNA sequence: TGTGCCAGCAGCATAAGTGGGCAGACTGGAAACACCATATATTTT. The variable domain in full, with the rest retrieved from reference TRBV7-9 and TRBJ1-3, is DTGVSQNPRHKITKRGQNVTFRCDPISEHNRLYWYRQTLGQGPEFLTYFQNEAQLEKSRLLSDRFSAERPKGSFSTLEIQRTEQGDSAMYLCASSISGQTGNTIYFGEGSWLTVV.